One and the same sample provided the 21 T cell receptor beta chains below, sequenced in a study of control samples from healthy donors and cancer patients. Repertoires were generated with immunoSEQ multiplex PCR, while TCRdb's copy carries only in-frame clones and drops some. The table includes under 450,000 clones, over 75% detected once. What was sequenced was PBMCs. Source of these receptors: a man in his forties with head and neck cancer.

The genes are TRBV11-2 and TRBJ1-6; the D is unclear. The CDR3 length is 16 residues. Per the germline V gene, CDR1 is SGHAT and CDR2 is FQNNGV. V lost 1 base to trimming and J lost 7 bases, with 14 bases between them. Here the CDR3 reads CASSLGRGGGNSPLHF. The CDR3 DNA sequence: TGTGCCAGCAGCTTAGGTCGGGGTGGCGGGAATTCACCCCTCCACTTT.

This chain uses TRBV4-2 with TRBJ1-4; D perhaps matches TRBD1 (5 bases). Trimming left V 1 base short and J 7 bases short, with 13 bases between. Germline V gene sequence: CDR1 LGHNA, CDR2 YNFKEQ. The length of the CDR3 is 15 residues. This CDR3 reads CASSQVRGPFEKLFF. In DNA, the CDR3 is TGTGCCAGCAGCCAAGTAAGGGGACCTTTTGAAAAACTGTTTTTT.

In nucleotides, the CDR3 is TGCGCCAGCAGCCACGCACTGGGCGGGGCGAACACCGGGGAGCTGTTTTTT. Amino acid sequence: CASSHALGGANTGELFF. The rearrangement joins TRBV4-1 to TRBJ2-2; perhaps TRBD2 as D (6 bases). The CDR3 consists of 17 residues. Germline loops: CDR1 MGHRA, CDR2 YSYEKL. V was trimmed by 3 bases and J by 0 bases, leaving 14 bases between them.

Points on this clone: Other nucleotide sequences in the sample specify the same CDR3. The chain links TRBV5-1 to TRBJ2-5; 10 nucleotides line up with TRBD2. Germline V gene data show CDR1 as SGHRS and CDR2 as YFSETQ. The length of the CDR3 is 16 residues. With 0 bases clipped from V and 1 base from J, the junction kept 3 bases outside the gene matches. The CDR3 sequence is CASSLAASGGQETQYF. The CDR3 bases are TGCGCCAGCAGCTTGGCGGCTAGCGGGGGCCAAGAGACCCAGTACTTC.

CDR3 loop: CATSRTGDLAPLHF. Written as DNA, the CDR3 is TGTGCCACCAGCCGAACAGGGGACCTCGCCCCCCTCCACTTT. The V call is TRBV15, the J call TRBJ1-6, with 7 bases fitting TRBD1. The CDR3 is 14 amino acids. Germline assignment: CDR1 LNHNV and CDR2 YYDKDF (reference sequence). V gave up 5 bases and J gave up 13 bases; unmatched junction bases: 11.

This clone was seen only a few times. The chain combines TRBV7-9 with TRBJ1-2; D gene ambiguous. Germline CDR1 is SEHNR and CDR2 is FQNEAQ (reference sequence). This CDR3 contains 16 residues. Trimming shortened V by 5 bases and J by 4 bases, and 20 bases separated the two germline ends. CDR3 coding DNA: TGTGCCAGCAGCGCCGTGGCTAGGGAAGGGCCCTATGGCTACACCTTC. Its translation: CASSAVAREGPYGYTF.

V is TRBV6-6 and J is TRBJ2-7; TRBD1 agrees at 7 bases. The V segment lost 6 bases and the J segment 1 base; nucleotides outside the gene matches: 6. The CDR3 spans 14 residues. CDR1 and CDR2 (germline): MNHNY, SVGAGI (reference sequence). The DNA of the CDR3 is TGTGCCAGCAGGCCCGGACAGGTGTCCTACGAGCAGTACTTC. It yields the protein CASRPGQVSYEQYF.

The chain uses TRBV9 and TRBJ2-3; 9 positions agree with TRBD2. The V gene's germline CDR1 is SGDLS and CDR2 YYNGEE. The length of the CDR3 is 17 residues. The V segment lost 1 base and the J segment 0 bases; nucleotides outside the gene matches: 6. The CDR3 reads CASSVNLAGGSTDTQYF. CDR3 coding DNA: TGTGCCAGCAGCGTAAATCTGGCGGGAGGGAGCACAGATACGCAGTATTTT. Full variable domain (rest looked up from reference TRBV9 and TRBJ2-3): DSGVTQTPKHLITATGQRVTLRCSPRSGDLSVYWYQQSLDQGLQFLIQYYNGEERAKGNILERFSAQQFPDLHSELNLSSLELGDSALYFCASSVNLAGGSTDTQYFGPGTRLTVL.

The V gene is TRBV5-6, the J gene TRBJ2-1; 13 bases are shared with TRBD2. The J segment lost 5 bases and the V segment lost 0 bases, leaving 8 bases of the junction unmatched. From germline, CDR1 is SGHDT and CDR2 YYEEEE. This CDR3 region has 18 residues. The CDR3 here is CASSLGGLAGIINNEQFF. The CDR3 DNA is TGTGCCAGCAGCTTGGGGGGACTAGCGGGGATCATAAACAATGAGCAGTTCTTC.

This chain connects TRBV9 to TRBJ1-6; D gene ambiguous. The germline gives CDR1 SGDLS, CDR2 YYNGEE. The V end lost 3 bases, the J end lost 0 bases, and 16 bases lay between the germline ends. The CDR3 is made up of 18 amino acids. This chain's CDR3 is CASSAQPRSSSYNSPLHF. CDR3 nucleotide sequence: TGTGCCAGCAGCGCCCAACCCAGGTCGAGCTCCTATAATTCACCCCTCCACTTT.

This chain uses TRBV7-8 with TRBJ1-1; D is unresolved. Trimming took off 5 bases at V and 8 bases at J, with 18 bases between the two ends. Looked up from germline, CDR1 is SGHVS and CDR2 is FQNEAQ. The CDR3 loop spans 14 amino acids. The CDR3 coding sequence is TGTGCCAGCAGCCCCCAATCGTTGTCACCCGAAGCTTTCTTT. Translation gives CASSPQSLSPEAFF.

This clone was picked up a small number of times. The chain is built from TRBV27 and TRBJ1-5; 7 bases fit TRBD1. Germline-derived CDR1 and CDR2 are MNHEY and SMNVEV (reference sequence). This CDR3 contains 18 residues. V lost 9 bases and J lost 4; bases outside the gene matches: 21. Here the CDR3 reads CARTMGTETQGKNQPQHF. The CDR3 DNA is TGTGCCAGAACCATGGGGACAGAGACCCAGGGAAAAAATCAGCCCCAGCATTTT.

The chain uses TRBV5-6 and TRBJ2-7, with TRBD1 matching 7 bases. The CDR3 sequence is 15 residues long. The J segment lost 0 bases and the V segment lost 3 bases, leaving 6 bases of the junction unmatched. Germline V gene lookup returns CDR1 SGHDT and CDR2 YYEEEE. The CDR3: CASSSWDSDSYEQYF. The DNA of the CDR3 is TGTGCCAGCAGCTCTTGGGACAGCGACTCCTACGAGCAGTACTTC.

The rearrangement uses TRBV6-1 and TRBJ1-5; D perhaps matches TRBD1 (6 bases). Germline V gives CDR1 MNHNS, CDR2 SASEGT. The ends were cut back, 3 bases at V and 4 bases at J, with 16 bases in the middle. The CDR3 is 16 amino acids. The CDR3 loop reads CASSDGVWRGNQPQHF. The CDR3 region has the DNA TGTGCCAGCAGTGACGGGGTTTGGAGGGGGAATCAGCCCCAGCATTTT.

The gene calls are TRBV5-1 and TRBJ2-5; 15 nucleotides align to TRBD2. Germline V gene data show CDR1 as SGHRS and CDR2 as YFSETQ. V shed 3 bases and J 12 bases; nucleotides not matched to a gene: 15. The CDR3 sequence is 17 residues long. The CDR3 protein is CASSSDGLAGGPRGEYF. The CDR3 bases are TGCGCCAGCAGCTCCGACGGACTAGCGGGAGGGCCGAGGGGGGAGTACTTC.

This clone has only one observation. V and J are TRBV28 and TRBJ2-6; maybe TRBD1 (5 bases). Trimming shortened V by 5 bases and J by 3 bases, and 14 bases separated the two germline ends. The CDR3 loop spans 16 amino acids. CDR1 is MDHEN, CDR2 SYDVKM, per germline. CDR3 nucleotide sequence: TGTGCCAGCAGTAGGGATACAGGCGGTGGGGCCAACGTCCTGACTTTC. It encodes CASSRDTGGGANVLTF. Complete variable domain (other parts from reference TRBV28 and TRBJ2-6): DVKVTQSSRYLVKRTGEKVFLECVQDMDHENMFWYRQDPGLGLRLIYFSYDVKMKEKGDIPEGYSVSREKKERFSLILESASTNQTSMYLCASSRDTGGGANVLTFGAGSRLTVL.

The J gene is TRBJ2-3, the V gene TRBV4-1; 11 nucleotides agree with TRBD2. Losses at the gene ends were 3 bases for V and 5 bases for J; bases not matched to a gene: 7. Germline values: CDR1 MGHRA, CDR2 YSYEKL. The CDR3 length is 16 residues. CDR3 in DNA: TGCGCCAGCAGCCACCCTCTAGCGGGGGGCAAAGATACGCAGTATTTT. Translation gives CASSHPLAGGKDTQYF.

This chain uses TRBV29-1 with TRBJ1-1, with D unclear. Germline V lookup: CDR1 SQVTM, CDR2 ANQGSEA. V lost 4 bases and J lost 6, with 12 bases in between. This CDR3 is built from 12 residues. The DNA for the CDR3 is TGCAGCGTTGGTTTAAGTAACTCTGAAGCTTTCTTT. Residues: CSVGLSNSEAFF.

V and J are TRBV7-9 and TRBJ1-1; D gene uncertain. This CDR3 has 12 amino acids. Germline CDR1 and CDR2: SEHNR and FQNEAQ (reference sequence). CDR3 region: CAHRRAGTEAFF. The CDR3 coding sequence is TGTGCTCATAGGAGGGCCGGGACTGAAGCTTTCTTT.

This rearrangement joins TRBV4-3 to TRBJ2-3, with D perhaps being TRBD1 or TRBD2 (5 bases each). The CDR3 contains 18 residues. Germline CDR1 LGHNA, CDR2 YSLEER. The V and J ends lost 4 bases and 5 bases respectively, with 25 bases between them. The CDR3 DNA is TGCGCCAGCAGCCCAACCGAAAGGGGACGGCCCATAATAGATACGCAGTATTTT. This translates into CASSPTERGRPIIDTQYF.

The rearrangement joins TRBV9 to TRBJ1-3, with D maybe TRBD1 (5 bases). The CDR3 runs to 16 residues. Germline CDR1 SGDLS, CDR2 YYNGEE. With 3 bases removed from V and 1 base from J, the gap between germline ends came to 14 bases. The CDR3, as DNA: TGTGCCAGCAGCGCCCGGGGGGGGACTTCTGGAAACACCATATATTTT. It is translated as CASSARGGTSGNTIYF.